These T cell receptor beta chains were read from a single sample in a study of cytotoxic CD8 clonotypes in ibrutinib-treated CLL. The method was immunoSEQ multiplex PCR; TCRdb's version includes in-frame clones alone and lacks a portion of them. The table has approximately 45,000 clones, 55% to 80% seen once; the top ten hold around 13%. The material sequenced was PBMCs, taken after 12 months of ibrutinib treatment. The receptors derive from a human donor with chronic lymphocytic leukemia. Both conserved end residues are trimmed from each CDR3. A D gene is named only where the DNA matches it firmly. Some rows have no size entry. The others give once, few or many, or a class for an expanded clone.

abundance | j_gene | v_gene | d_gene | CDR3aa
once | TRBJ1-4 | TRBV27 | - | ASSFRGDEKLF
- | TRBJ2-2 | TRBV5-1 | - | ASSLAGSVDTNTGELF
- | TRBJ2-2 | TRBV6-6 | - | ASSYLAGPTGELF
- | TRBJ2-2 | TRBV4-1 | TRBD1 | ASSRQGAGGELF
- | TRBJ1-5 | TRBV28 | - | ASSLPRGRPQH
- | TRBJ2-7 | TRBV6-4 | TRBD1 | AIRRGTGGDYEQY
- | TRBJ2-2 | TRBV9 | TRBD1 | ASSVAGQGATGELF
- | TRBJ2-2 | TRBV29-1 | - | SVGGNANTGELF
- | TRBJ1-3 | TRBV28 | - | ASSRSVGGNTIY
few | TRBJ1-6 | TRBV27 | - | ASSPGWGQGYSPLH
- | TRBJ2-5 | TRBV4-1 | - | ASRHGAGQQETQY
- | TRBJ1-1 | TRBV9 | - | ASSARTANTEAF
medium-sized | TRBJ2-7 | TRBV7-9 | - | ASSPNNEQY
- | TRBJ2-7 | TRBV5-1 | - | ASSLMGGRGEVYEQY
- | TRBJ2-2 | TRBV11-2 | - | ASSLHSDFQPWELF
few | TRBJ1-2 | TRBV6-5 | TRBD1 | ASSWDRNYGYT
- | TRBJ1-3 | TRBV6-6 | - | ASSSPGVERNTIY
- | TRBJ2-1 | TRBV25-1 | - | ASSEFDRSGEQF
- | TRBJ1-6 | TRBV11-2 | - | ASSLARIPLH
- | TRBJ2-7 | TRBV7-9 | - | ASSLGVGTLLYEQY
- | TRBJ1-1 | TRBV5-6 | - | ASSLMPNTEAF
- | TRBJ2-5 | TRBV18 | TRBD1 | ASSPPDRGKRETQY
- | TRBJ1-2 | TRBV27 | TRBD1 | ASSLDRAANYGYT
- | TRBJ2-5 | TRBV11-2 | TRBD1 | ASTRTQGAQGETQY
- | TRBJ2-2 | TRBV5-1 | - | ASSGKNSAGTGELF
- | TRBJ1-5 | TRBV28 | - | ASNFADSNQPQH
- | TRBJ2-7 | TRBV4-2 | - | ASSPSGYEQY
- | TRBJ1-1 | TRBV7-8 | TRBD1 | ASVLGGTGTEAF
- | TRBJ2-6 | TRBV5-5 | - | ASSPDGTGANVLT
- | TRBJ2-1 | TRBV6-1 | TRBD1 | ASTTRGWNEQF